This note documents a single TCR beta chain sequence. There are 15 residues in the CDR3. CDR1 is MDHEN, CDR2 SYDVKM, per germline. V dropped 3 bases and J dropped 5; count of bases not matched to a gene: 8. TCRdb's table, derived via immunoSEQ multiplex PCR, lists solely in-frame clones and lacks some. The sample includes 150,000 to 200,000 clones, approximately 86% seen only once; the top ten take less than 3.5%. The sample is drawn from a study of blood T cell repertoires in COVID-19. Study background: Samples came from the United States, Italy and Spain, spanning acute and convalescent COVID-19. The cDNA or gDNA used as material had been derived from T cells, B-cell-depleted T cells, or PBMCs.

The sequenced sample was peripheral blood. The receptor was derived from a man aged 35 to 55 with active or convalescent COVID-19. The chain employs TRBV28 and TRBJ1-1; 8 bases fit TRBD1. CDR3 amino acids: CASSLWATGETEAFF. CDR3 bases: TGTGCCAGCAGTTTGTGGGCGACAGGGGAAACTGAAGCTTTCTTT.